The source of this TCR beta chain is a study of blood T cells in healthy people across ages. A second about 6 to 12 cycle PCR used barcoded and J-beta primers. A single record per CDR3 protein comes from TCRdb applying MiXCR to the 5' RACE reads. Altogether around 990,000 distinct CDR3 sequences are present, 20% to 25% being singletons, with the ten largest covering about 0.69%. V shed 5 bases and J 10 bases; nucleotides not matched to a gene: 9. The CDR3 sequence is 14 residues long. Per the germline V gene, CDR1 is SEHNR and CDR2 is FQNEAQ (reference sequence). The data were also submitted as part of a second study, on T cells of mothers and their children. That source adds: Thymic selection molds TCR recombination output in much the same way for related pairs as for unrelated pairs. There were no persistent microchimeric T cell clones detected.

The V gene is TRBV7-9, the J gene TRBJ2-2; TRBD1 matches at 8 bases. Source material: blood. The sequence was collected from a girl aged 2-15 years in good health. In DNA, the CDR3 is TGTGCCAGCAGCGACCGGGACAGGATTTCGGAGCTGTTTTTT. Its protein is CASSDRDRISELFF.